Here is one TCR beta chain with its context. The junction differs from germline at one of its ends, possibly a read error. This sample stems from a study of CD4 and CD8 cells across lung adenocarcinoma regions. The CDR3 is 15 amino acids. The V gene's germline CDR1 is MNHNS and CDR2 SASEGT. TCRdb ran MiXCR on the PCR reads and lists one entry per CDR3 protein. The sample consists of 10,000 to 11,000 distinct CDR3 sequences, roughly 53% of them appearing once. Localized lung adenocarcinoma, a non-small cell lung cancer, affected the donors. The rearrangement uses TRBV6-1 and TRBJ2-3, with D possibly called TRBD1 or TRBD2 (5 bases each). Sequencing was carried out using CD4+ T cells from the center of a lung tumor. The TCR comes from a male donor with lung adenocarcinoma. The CD4 and CD8 labels of this study may be unreliable. The CDR3 here is CASSLGLRGENTQYF. For the CDR3, the DNA is TGTGCCAGCAGCTTGGGGCTTAGAGGGGAAAACACGCAGTACTTT.